Shown below are 30 T cell receptor beta chains from a single sample sequenced in a study of blood T cell repertoires in COVID-19. Profiling relied on immunoSEQ multiplex PCR, and the TCRdb table lists in-frame clones only, not all of them. The table has approximately 69,000 clones, 73% seen once. Material for sequencing was peripheral blood. All receptors come from a man in his sixties with acute or convalescent COVID-19.

The V call is TRBV6-6, the J call TRBJ2-7, with a weak D call TRBD1 (8 bases). V dropped 4 bases and J dropped 9 bases, with 19 bases sitting between them. This CDR3 contains 14 residues. The germline gives CDR1 MNHNY, CDR2 SVGAGI (reference sequence). The chain's CDR3 is CASSSGQGGVGQYF. In DNA, the CDR3 is TGTGCCAGCAGTTCCGGACAGGGAGGGGTCGGGCAGTACTTC.

V is TRBV18 and J is TRBJ1-2; D unresolved. CDR1 is KGHSH, CDR2 LQKENI, per germline. The CDR3 extends over 13 amino acids. V gave up 0 bases and J gave up 4 bases, with 6 bases separating them. CDR3 in amino acids: CASSPPGSYGYTF. In DNA, the CDR3 is TGTGCCAGCTCACCACCGGGCAGCTATGGCTACACCTTC.

This chain uses TRBV5-6 with TRBJ1-5; 7 positions agree with TRBD1. Germline loops: CDR1 SGHDT, CDR2 YYEEEE. The CDR3 runs 14 residues. Trimming at V came to 4 bases and at J to 6 bases, leaving 7 bases not matched to a gene. This chain's CDR3 is CASSHRQGGQPQHF. The CDR3 nucleotides are TGTGCCAGCAGCCATAGACAGGGAGGTCAGCCCCAGCATTTT.

The CDR3 DNA is TGTGCCAGCAGCTTGCGGGGGAAGGACAGGGAAGGGACCTACGAGCAGTACGTC. This gives the protein CASSLRGKDREGTYEQYV. The chain carries TRBV5-7 and TRBJ2-7, with TRBD1 matching 8 bases. TRBV5-7 is sorted into the ORF group, with uncertain function. The length of the CDR3 is 18 residues. J was trimmed by 2 bases and V by 1 base; bases with no gene match: 14.

V usage is TRBV7-2 and J usage is TRBJ2-3; 7 bases are a match to TRBD2. CDR1 and CDR2 (germline): SGHTA, FQGNSA. The CDR3 is 15 amino acids. The trim removed 0 bases at V and 4 bases at J, leaving 4 bases unmatched. In DNA form, the CDR3 reads TGTGCCAGCAGCTTAGCGGGGAGGGCCGCAGATACGCAGTATTTT. This codes for CASSLAGRAADTQYF.

This clone was recorded a few times. V usage is TRBV30 and J usage is TRBJ2-1; 9 nucleotides line up with TRBD2. The V gene end was trimmed by 1 base and the J gene end by 7 bases; junction bases not matched to a gene: 2. The germline CDR1 and CDR2 sequences are GTSNPN and SVGIG (reference sequence). The CDR3 covers 13 residues. CDR3 sequence: CAWSELAGNEQFF. In DNA, the CDR3 is TGTGCCTGGAGTGAGCTAGCGGGGAATGAGCAGTTCTTC. The whole variable domain, filled in from reference TRBV30 and TRBJ2-1, reads SQTIHQWPATLVQPVGSPLSLECTVEGTSNPNLYWYRQAAGRGLQLLFYSVGIGQISSEVPQNLSASRPQDRQFILSSKKLLLSDSGFYLCAWSELAGNEQFFGPGTRLTVL.

The V and J genes are TRBV7-9 and TRBJ2-7, with 11 bases aligning to TRBD2. Germline V gives CDR1 SEHNR, CDR2 FQNEAQ (reference sequence). After removal of 8 bases from V and 0 bases from J, the junction contained 9 bases not matched to a gene. This CDR3 region has 16 residues. This CDR3 reads CASPGLAGGISYEQYV. CDR3 bases: TGTGCCAGCCCAGGGCTAGCGGGGGGAATCTCCTACGAGCAGTACGTC.

This sequence joins TRBV10-1 and TRBJ2-1; maybe TRBD2 (6 bases). This CDR3 is 13 amino acids long. The V end lost 2 bases, the J end lost 4 bases, and 6 bases lay between the germline ends. Germline CDR1 reads WNHNN; CDR2 reads SYGVQD (reference sequence). The DNA for the CDR3 is TGCGCCAGCAGTGAGGGGGGGTACAATGAGCAGTTCTTC. Amino acids: CASSEGGYNEQFF.

The chain uses TRBV3-1 (or the pseudogene TRBV3-2) and TRBJ1-3; no definite D call. CDR1 is LGHDT and CDR2 is YNNKEL in the germline V gene (reference sequence). V lost 2 bases to trimming and J lost 4 bases, with 9 bases between them. The CDR3 covers 14 residues. CDR3 region: CASSQWQSGNTIYF. CDR3 in DNA: TGTGCCAGCAGCCAATGGCAGTCAGGAAACACCATATATTTT.

In its sample, this clone was seen once. This sequence joins TRBV12-5 and TRBJ1-4; weak D call: TRBD1 (5 bases). The germline V gene encodes CDR1 LGHNT and CDR2 FRNRAP. This CDR3 is 15 amino acids long. V lost 4 bases and J lost 8, with 17 bases in between. The CDR3, as DNA: TGTGCTAGTGGTTCCACCTCAGGGTTACGCGAAAAACTGTTTTTT. Amino acids: CASGSTSGLREKLFF.

V is TRBV30 and J is TRBJ2-5; tentative D call: TRBD2 (5 bases). V was cut by 4 bases and J by 1 base, with 7 bases left in between. This CDR3 comprises 12 residues. Germline lookup yields CDR1 GTSNPN and CDR2 SVGIG (reference sequence). CDR3: CAWTRGQETQYF. The CDR3 DNA reads as TGTGCCTGGACTCGGGGCCAAGAGACCCAGTACTTC.

This clone was observed a handful of times. CDR3 DNA sequence: TGCGCCAGCAGCTCGGGGGTCGGTGGAAACACCATATATTTT. Translating it yields CASSSGVGGNTIYF. The rearrangement joins TRBV5-1 to TRBJ1-3, with D perhaps TRBD1 (5 bases). Trimming left V 3 bases short and J 3 bases short, with 10 bases between. This CDR3 is 14 amino acids long. Per the germline V gene, CDR1 is SGHRS and CDR2 is YFSETQ.

The rearrangement links TRBV28 to TRBJ1-5, with 7 bases matching TRBD1. The CDR3 runs to 16 residues. Germline assignment: CDR1 MDHEN and CDR2 SYDVKM. V lost 5 bases to trimming and J lost 5 bases; unmatched junction nucleotides: 12. CDR3 amino acids: CASSPPQGQSDQPQHF. As DNA, the CDR3 is TGTGCCAGCAGTCCCCCCCAGGGACAGTCGGATCAGCCCCAGCATTTT.

This clone was seen only a few times. The chain carries TRBV19 and TRBJ2-1; no clear D. Germline lookup yields CDR1 LNHDA and CDR2 SQIVND (reference sequence). V dropped 4 bases and J dropped 0 bases, with 10 bases sitting between them. This CDR3 has 15 amino acids. Written as DNA, the CDR3 is TGTGCCAGTAGTACGTACGCAGGCTCCTACAATGAGCAGTTCTTC. It is translated as CASSTYAGSYNEQFF.

The chain uses TRBV7-6 and TRBJ2-2, with 8 bases that match TRBD2. CDR1 SGHVS and CDR2 FNYEAQ come from the germline V gene. This CDR3 region has 15 residues. The junction had 4 bases not matched to a gene; V was cut back by 5 bases and J by 2 bases. The CDR3 DNA reads TGTGCCAGCAGCAGTACTAGCGGTAACACCGGGGAGCTGTTTTTT. Its protein product is CASSSTSGNTGELFF.

The rearrangement joins TRBV27 to TRBJ2-3; the D gene is possibly TRBD2 (6 bases). V lost 8 bases, J lost 2 bases, and 20 bases lay in between. Per the germline V gene, CDR1 is MNHEY and CDR2 is SMNVEV (reference sequence). The CDR3 is made up of 16 amino acids. CDR3 sequence (DNA): TGTGCCAGCGCGGAAGGGTATGGGCGGGACACAGATACGCAGTATTTT. Translating gives CASAEGYGRDTDTQYF.

The V and J genes are TRBV6-6 and TRBJ2-7, with 9 positions matching TRBD2. Germline V gene lookup returns CDR1 MNHNY and CDR2 SVGAGI (reference sequence). The J segment lost 4 bases and the V segment lost 4 bases, leaving 5 bases of the junction unmatched. CDR3 size: 14 residues. The CDR3 here is CASSLAGARYEQYF. The CDR3 DNA sequence: TGTGCCAGCAGTTTAGCGGGAGCTAGGTACGAGCAGTACTTC.

V is TRBV7-8 and J is TRBJ2-3; TRBD1 matches at 10 bases. This CDR3 is built from 15 residues. V lost 7 bases to trimming and J lost 0 bases; unmatched junction nucleotides: 4. In germline, CDR1 is SGHVS, CDR2 FQNEAQ. CDR3: CASTRQGASTDTQYF. The DNA of the CDR3 is TGTGCCAGCACTAGACAGGGGGCTAGCACAGATACGCAGTATTTT.

This chain connects TRBV28 to TRBJ2-7; 9 bases agree with TRBD1. V trimming: 3 bases; J trimming: 5 bases; junction bases outside the gene matches: 8. Germline V gene data show CDR1 as MDHEN and CDR2 as SYDVKM. The CDR3 totals 15 residues. CDR3 DNA: TGTGCCAGCAGTTTGGTTACAGGGGGCCTCAACGAGCAGTACTTC. Amino acids: CASSLVTGGLNEQYF.

This sequence joins TRBV28 and TRBJ2-1, with D possibly being TRBD2 (7 bases). Deletions cut 5 bases from V and 9 bases from J, with 23 bases between. Germline lookup yields CDR1 MDHEN and CDR2 SYDVKM. The CDR3 is 16 amino acids. CDR3 coding DNA: TGTGCCAGCAGTCTGACACAGGGAACAAGGGAGGGTGAGCAGTTCTTC. This encodes CASSLTQGTREGEQFF.

The chain employs TRBV3-1 (or the pseudogene TRBV3-2) and TRBJ2-2, with TRBD1 matching 11 bases. Germline-derived CDR1 and CDR2 are LGHDT and YNNKEL (reference sequence). This CDR3 has 16 amino acids. J lost 6 bases, V lost 0 bases, and 3 bases had no gene match. In nucleotides, the CDR3 is TGTGCCAGCAGCCAAGACCCGGGACAGGGGGCCGGGGAGCTGTTTTTT. Residues: CASSQDPGQGAGELFF.

There are a few counts of this clone. The J gene is TRBJ2-5, the V gene TRBV7-9; possibly TRBD1 for D (5 bases). The V end lost 4 bases, the J end lost 5 bases, and 14 bases lay between the germline ends. Germline V CDR1 and CDR2: SEHNR, FQNEAQ (reference sequence). This CDR3 has 14 amino acids. The CDR3 DNA reads TGTGCCAGCAGCTCGACGACAGTAGGCGAGACCCAGTACTTC. Translated: CASSSTTVGETQYF. The whole variable domain, remainder taken from reference TRBV7-9 and TRBJ2-5, is DTGVSQNPRHKITKRGQNVTFRCDPISEHNRLYWYRQTLGQGPEFLTYFQNEAQLEKSRLLSDRFSAERPKGSFSTLEIQRTEQGDSAMYLCASSSTTVGETQYFGPGTRLLVL.

The chain is built from TRBV7-2 and TRBJ1-1; 7 bases map to TRBD1. The germline V gene has CDR1 SGHTA and CDR2 FQGNSA. The ends lost 5 bases at V and 7 bases at J; junction bases unmatched: 10. This CDR3 comprises 14 residues. The CDR3 DNA reads as TGTGCCAGCAGCCCAAGGTGGGGACAGATTGAAGCTTTCTTT. This translates into CASSPRWGQIEAFF.

DNA for the CDR3: TGTGCCAGCAGTTACGCTGTAGCGGGAGATGAGCAGTTCTTC. It encodes CASSYAVAGDEQFF. The gene calls are TRBV6-5 and TRBJ2-1; 9 bases are a match to TRBD2. The CDR3 totals 14 residues. Germline loops: CDR1 MNHEY, CDR2 SVGAGI. V gave up 2 bases and J gave up 8 bases; unmatched junction bases: 4.

V usage is TRBV6-5 and J usage is TRBJ2-5, with TRBD2 matching 8 bases. The CDR3 has 15 residues. The V and J ends lost 2 bases and 1 base, in that order; junction bases with no gene match: 3. Germline V CDR1 and CDR2: MNHEY, SVGAGI. The DNA for the CDR3 is TGTGCCAGCAGTTACGAGCGGGAGACCCAAGAGACCCAGTACTTC. Translation gives CASSYERETQETQYF.

The rearrangement joins TRBV3-1 (or the pseudogene TRBV3-2) to TRBJ2-3; the D gene is possibly TRBD2 (6 bases). The CDR3 loop spans 16 amino acids. Between the trimmed V and J ends, which lost 0 bases and 2 bases, there was a span of 12 bases. Germline CDR1 reads LGHDT; CDR2 reads YNNKEL (reference sequence). The CDR3 region has the DNA TGTGCCAGCAGCCAAGATCTCGGGGGATCCACAGATACGCAGTATTTT. Amino acid sequence: CASSQDLGGSTDTQYF.

This clone was counted ten times or more. This chain uses TRBV11-3 with TRBJ2-5; 9 bases are a match to TRBD1. This CDR3 has 15 residues. Looked up from germline, CDR1 is SGHNT and CDR2 is YENEEA. The V gene end was trimmed by 1 base and the J gene end by 6 bases; junction bases not matched to a gene: 6. For the CDR3, the DNA is TGTGCCAGCAGCTTAGGCGGGACAGGGTTCCAGACCCAGTACTTC. Its translation is CASSLGGTGFQTQYF.

CDR3 amino acids: CASSLMVTGTEAFF. CDR3 sequence (DNA): TGTGCCAGCAGCTTAATGGTGACGGGGACTGAAGCTTTCTTT. The rearrangement uses TRBV11-2 and TRBJ1-1; D gene uncertain. Trimming removed 2 bases from V and 5 bases from J, with 12 bases in between. CDR1 is SGHAT, CDR2 FQNNGV, per germline. The CDR3 spans 14 residues.

This clone was picked up one time. This sequence joins TRBV6-6 and TRBJ2-3; 8 nucleotides agree with TRBD2. The ends lost 10 bases at V and 4 bases at J; junction bases unmatched: 10. The CDR3 length is 14 residues. CDR1 and CDR2 from the germline V gene are MNHNY and SVGAGI (reference sequence). CDR3 protein: CATQRSGNSDTQYF. The CDR3 DNA reads as TGTGCCACCCAACGTAGCGGGAATTCAGATACGCAGTATTTT.

In this sample, this clone turned up a few times. V is TRBV14 and J is TRBJ1-2; perhaps TRBD1 as D (6 bases). Germline values: CDR1 SGHDN, CDR2 FVKESK. Between the trimmed V and J ends, which lost 4 bases and 4 bases, there was a span of 7 bases. This CDR3 region has 12 residues. CDR3 protein: CASSLDSYGYTF. For the CDR3, the DNA is TGTGCCAGCAGCCTGGACAGCTATGGCTACACCTTC.